The 26 T cell receptor beta chains below were found in one sample sequenced in a study of cytomegalovirus exposure and HLA in healthy donors. PCR used 60 Vbeta primers and 13 Jbeta primers. Clones were read by immunoSEQ multiplex PCR, and TCRdb kept only the in-frame ones, dropping some. The sample yields approximately 6,700 clones, about half seen once. The sample comprised PBMCs. Receptors originate from a man younger than 45 in good health and CMV-seropositive.

This clone has just a few counts. V is TRBV2 and J is TRBJ1-2; perhaps TRBD1 as D (5 bases). Germline CDR1 reads SNHLY; CDR2 reads FYNNEI. CDR3 length: 11 amino acids. V was trimmed by 6 bases and J by 10 bases, leaving 12 bases between them. This CDR3 is CASRAGGDYTF. The CDR3 nucleotides are TGTGCCAGCAGGGCGGGGGGTGACTACACCTTC.

The V call is TRBV5-1, the J call TRBJ2-7, with D possibly TRBD2 on 5 matching bases. Germline V CDR1 and CDR2: SGHRS, YFSETQ. The CDR3 covers 15 residues. V was trimmed by 1 base and J by 4 bases, leaving 15 bases between them. The CDR3 DNA follows: TGCGCCAGCAGCTTGAACAGCGGCAGCCAATACGAGCAGTACTTC. This encodes CASSLNSGSQYEQYF.

J is TRBJ2-7 and V is TRBV6-5; D may be TRBD1 (6 bases). This CDR3 is built from 13 residues. V was pared by 2 bases and J by 6 bases, with 11 bases between. CDR1 and CDR2 (germline): MNHEY, SVGAGI. CDR3 in amino acids: CASSYNRVSEQYF. CDR3 coding DNA: TGTGCCAGCAGTTACAACAGGGTAAGCGAGCAGTACTTC.

This clone is deemed medium-sized. The rearrangement joins TRBV7-2 to TRBJ1-5; TRBD1 agrees at 8 bases. Per the germline V gene, CDR1 is SGHTA and CDR2 is FQGNSA. The CDR3 loop spans 16 amino acids. Trimming removed 5 bases from V and 3 bases from J; junction bases left unmatched: 9. The DNA of the CDR3 is TGTGCCAGCAGCCCAGGACAGGGTGTGATCAATCAGCCCCAGCATTTT. Its protein is CASSPGQGVINQPQHF.

This chain links TRBV7-8 with TRBJ1-1; 8 bases are a match to TRBD1. The CDR3 spans 14 residues. Unmatched junction bases numbered 3, after V lost 6 bases and J lost 0 bases. Germline-derived CDR1 and CDR2 are SGHVS and FQNEAQ. This CDR3 is CASSPGGMNTEAFF. The CDR3 DNA sequence: TGTGCCAGCAGTCCAGGGGGCATGAACACTGAAGCTTTCTTT.

This clone has more than one count but fewer than ten. The rearrangement uses TRBV19 and TRBJ1-1; maybe TRBD1 (5 bases). Trimming stripped 9 bases from V and 5 bases from J, with 13 bases between. The CDR3 sequence is 12 residues long. Germline lookup yields CDR1 LNHDA and CDR2 SQIVND (reference sequence). CDR3 amino acids: CASLIGGTEAFF. The CDR3 nucleotides read TGTGCCAGCCTAATTGGGGGGACTGAAGCTTTCTTT. The variable domain in full, with the rest retrieved from reference TRBV19 and TRBJ1-1, is DGGITQSPKYLFRKEGQNVTLSCEQNLNHDAMYWYRQDPGQGLRLIYYSQIVNDFQKGDIAEGYSVSREKKESFPLTVTSAQKNPTAFYLCASLIGGTEAFFGQGTRLTVV.

In its sample, this clone was seen a few times. CDR3: CAWSPGQRNTEAFF. CDR3 nucleotide sequence: TGTGCCTGGAGCCCGGGACAGAGAAACACTGAAGCTTTCTTT. The rearrangement joins TRBV30 to TRBJ1-1, with 7 bases identical to TRBD1. This CDR3 has 14 residues. J lost 2 bases, V lost 3 bases, and 6 bases had no gene match. The germline gives CDR1 GTSNPN, CDR2 SVGIG (reference sequence).

The chain joins TRBV7-2 to TRBJ2-1; possibly TRBD1 for D (6 bases). This CDR3 comprises 14 residues. Germline CDR1 reads SGHTA; CDR2 reads FQGNSA. Trimming cost V 8 bases and J 0 bases, with 11 bases left between them. CDR3 coding DNA: TGTGCCAGCCAGGGGTATTACTCCTACAATGAGCAGTTCTTC. Translating it yields CASQGYYSYNEQFF.

This clone was found a few times. It is likely a read error, because the conserved phenylalanine at the end of the CDR3 is missing. This chain uses TRBV30 with TRBJ2-4; TRBD1 aligns across 7 bases. Germline loops: CDR1 GTSNPN, CDR2 SVGIG (reference sequence). This CDR3 region has 18 residues. Unmatched junction bases numbered 15, after V lost 2 bases and J lost 2 bases. The CDR3 protein is CAWSPLTRTGGTKNIQYV. The CDR3, as DNA: TGTGCCTGGAGTCCTTTAACCCGGACAGGAGGTACCAAAAACATTCAGTACGTC.

The table lists this clone with a few counts. The rearrangement uses TRBV10-3 and TRBJ2-5, with D perhaps matching TRBD2 (6 bases). Trimming left V 0 bases short and J 3 bases short, with 8 bases between. CDR3 size: 14 residues. Germline V gene lookup returns CDR1 ENHRY and CDR2 SYGVKD. The CDR3 sequence is CAISESAGKETQYF. In DNA form, the CDR3 reads TGTGCCATCAGTGAGTCGGCGGGAAAAGAGACCCAGTACTTC.

The chain carries TRBV30 and TRBJ2-3; D might be TRBD1 (5 bases). Between the trimmed V and J ends, which lost 7 bases and 5 bases, there was a span of 13 bases. The CDR3 covers 12 residues. Germline loops: CDR1 GTSNPN, CDR2 SVGIG (reference sequence). This CDR3 reads CASTAPGDTQYF. The CDR3 DNA is TGTGCCTCGACAGCGCCCGGAGATACGCAGTATTTT.

CDR3 loop: CASSQLGGRMQETQYF. Written as DNA, the CDR3 is TGTGCCAGCAGCCAACTTGGCGGGAGAATGCAAGAGACCCAGTACTTC. V and J are TRBV14 and TRBJ2-5; TRBD2 agrees at 7 bases. CDR3 size: 16 residues. Germline CDR1 reads SGHDN; CDR2 reads FVKESK. V shed 2 bases and J 2 bases; nucleotides not matched to a gene: 8.

This sequence joins TRBV25-1 and TRBJ1-1; 7 bases fit TRBD1. Trimming at V came to 0 bases and at J to 5 bases, leaving 3 bases not matched to a gene. The germline CDR1 and CDR2 sequences are MGHDK and SYGVNS. There are 14 residues in the CDR3. In DNA form, the CDR3 reads TGTGCCAGCAGTGAATATAGGGGGCAAACTGAAGCTTTCTTT. It is translated as CASSEYRGQTEAFF.

The rearrangement uses TRBV6-5 and TRBJ1-6, with D perhaps TRBD1 (6 bases). Trimming stripped 9 bases from V and 5 bases from J, with 11 bases between. Per the germline V gene, CDR1 is MNHEY and CDR2 is SVGAGI. CDR3 length: 13 amino acids. CDR3: CASGQLDNSPLHF. The CDR3 DNA reads as TGTGCCAGTGGACAGCTTGATAATTCACCCCTCCACTTT.

The gene calls are TRBV30 and TRBJ1-2; D might be TRBD1 (6 bases). Per the germline V gene, CDR1 is GTSNPN and CDR2 is SVGIG (reference sequence). V was shortened by 4 bases and J by 3 bases, with 27 bases between the two germline ends. The CDR3 is 18 residues long. The CDR3 reads CAWKSPAAQGLFDYGYTF. CDR3 sequence (DNA): TGTGCCTGGAAATCCCCCGCCGCGCAGGGGTTATTTGACTATGGCTACACCTTC.

The chain combines TRBV5-6 with TRBJ1-2; D unresolved. In germline, CDR1 is SGHDT, CDR2 YYEEEE. V was cut by 4 bases and J by 8 bases, with 9 bases left in between. This CDR3 is built from 11 residues. CDR3 coding DNA: TGTGCCAGCAGCACGATGAGAGGCTACACCTTC. The encoded protein is CASSTMRGYTF.

This clone was seen only a few times. J is TRBJ2-2 and V is TRBV4-3; 7 bases agree with TRBD2. This CDR3 is built from 17 residues. Germline values: CDR1 LGHNA, CDR2 YSLEER. V shed 0 bases, J shed 6 bases, and the junction held 10 bases outside the gene matches. This CDR3 is CASSQEPGGSGAGELFF. The CDR3 DNA reads TGCGCCAGCAGCCAAGAGCCTGGCGGGAGTGGCGCCGGGGAGCTGTTTTTT.

The CDR3 DNA sequence: TGTGCCAGCAAGACAGGGACTGTCGACTATGGCTACACCTTC. This gives the protein CASKTGTVDYGYTF. V usage is TRBV7-2 and J usage is TRBJ1-2; TRBD1 aligns across 7 bases. This CDR3 is built from 14 residues. Unmatched junction bases numbered 8, after V lost 7 bases and J lost 3 bases. Germline CDR1 SGHTA, CDR2 FQGNSA.

This clone was detected only a few times. The chain employs TRBV28 and TRBJ2-7; D uncertain. Between the trimmed V and J ends, which lost 7 bases and 0 bases, there was a span of 10 bases. Germline CDR1 reads MDHEN; CDR2 reads SYDVKM. CDR3 length equals 13 residues. The CDR3 DNA sequence: TGTGCCAGCACCCAGGATGCCTCCTACGAGCAGTACTTC. It encodes CASTQDASYEQYF.

The V call is TRBV29-1, the J call TRBJ2-5, with 10 bases aligning to TRBD2. The CDR3 sequence is 14 residues long. Germline CDR1 reads SQVTM; CDR2 reads ANQGSEA. The V gene end was trimmed by 5 bases and the J gene end by 2 bases; junction bases not matched to a gene: 5. CDR3 protein: CSVSSGGTQETQYF. The DNA of the CDR3 is TGCAGCGTTAGTAGCGGGGGGACACAAGAGACCCAGTACTTC.

This chain uses TRBV10-3 with TRBJ2-2; no firm D call. In germline, CDR1 is ENHRY, CDR2 SYGVKD. V was clipped by 0 bases and J by 6 bases, with 5 bases between them. CDR3 size: 13 residues. The CDR3 coding sequence is TGTGCCATCAGTGAGTCTTTAGCCGGGGAGCTGTTTTTT. The encoded protein is CAISESLAGELFF.

This clone came up a few times. The genes are TRBV4-3 and TRBJ1-5; possibly TRBD1 for D (5 bases). The CDR3 is made up of 15 amino acids. Germline CDR1 reads LGHNA; CDR2 reads YSLEER. Deletions cut 1 base from V and 3 bases from J, with 10 bases between. As DNA, the CDR3 is TGCGCCAGCAGCCAAGTATTTGGGGCCAATCAGCCCCAGCATTTT. Translating it yields CASSQVFGANQPQHF.

This clone has a single count. V gene TRBV29-1 combines with J gene TRBJ2-7, with D possibly being TRBD2 (5 bases). V gave up 5 bases and J gave up 5 bases, with 16 bases separating them. CDR3 size: 13 residues. CDR1 SQVTM and CDR2 ANQGSEA come from the germline V gene. The CDR3 here is CSVKSRDWNEQYF. CDR3 coding DNA: TGCAGCGTTAAATCCCGGGATTGGAACGAGCAGTACTTC.

The chain joins TRBV29-1 to TRBJ2-3; 8 nucleotides match TRBD1. V lost 8 bases and J lost 3; bases outside the gene matches: 7. The CDR3 is made up of 13 amino acids. Germline assignment: CDR1 SQVTM and CDR2 ANQGSEA. Here the CDR3 reads CSLQQGVTDTQYF. Written as DNA, the CDR3 is TGCAGCTTACAACAGGGGGTGACAGATACGCAGTATTTT.

This clone was recorded only once. DNA of the CDR3: TGCGCCAGCAGCTTGAATTGGAGAACTGAAGCTTTCTTT. It encodes CASSLNWRTEAFF. V is TRBV5-1 and J is TRBJ1-1, with D unresolved. The V end was cut by 1 base, the J end by 5 bases, with 9 bases between. Germline CDR1 SGHRS, CDR2 YFSETQ. The CDR3 sequence is 13 residues long.

This clone was recorded a few times. The chain links TRBV29-1 to TRBJ1-1; perhaps TRBD1 as D (5 bases). V dropped 7 bases and J dropped 0 bases, with 12 bases sitting between them. The CDR3 has 13 residues. The V gene's germline CDR1 is SQVTM and CDR2 ANQGSEA. The CDR3 protein is CSGRQNLNTEAFF. Written as DNA, the CDR3 is TGCAGCGGGCGACAGAATTTGAACACTGAAGCTTTCTTT.